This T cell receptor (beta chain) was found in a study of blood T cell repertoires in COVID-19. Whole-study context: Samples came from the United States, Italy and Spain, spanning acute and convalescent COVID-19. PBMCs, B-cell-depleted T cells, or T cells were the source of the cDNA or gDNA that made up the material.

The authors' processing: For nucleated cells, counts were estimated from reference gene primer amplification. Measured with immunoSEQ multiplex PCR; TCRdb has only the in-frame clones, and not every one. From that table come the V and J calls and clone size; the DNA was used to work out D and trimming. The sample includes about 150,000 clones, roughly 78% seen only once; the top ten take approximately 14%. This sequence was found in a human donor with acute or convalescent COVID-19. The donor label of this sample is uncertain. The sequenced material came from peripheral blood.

Here the CDR3 reads CASSAGAASSTDTQYF. The CDR3 DNA is TGTGCCAGCAGCGCTGGAGCAGCCTCTAGCACAGATACGCAGTATTTT. The V and J genes are TRBV9 and TRBJ2-3, with unresolved D. Trimming stripped 3 bases from V and 0 bases from J, with 14 bases between. The CDR3 sequence is 16 residues long. Germline V gene sequence: CDR1 SGDLS, CDR2 YYNGEE.